A selection of T cell receptor beta chains follows, all from one sample in a study of blood T cell repertoires in COVID-19. The table came from immunoSEQ multiplex PCR; TCRdb's copy has only in-frame clones and leaves some out. In the table there are about 99,000 clones, approximately 80% of which are singletons. The sample comprised peripheral blood. These TCRs come from a man in his sixties with acute or convalescent COVID-19. Each CDR3 is given with its conserved first and last residue.

J gene: TRBJ1-2
V gene: TRBV5-1
CDR3 protein: CASSPAPTGFEGYTF

J gene: TRBJ1-5
V gene: TRBV5-1
CDR3 protein: CASSLALGAAQHF

J gene: TRBJ2-2
V gene: TRBV11-3
CDR3 protein: CASSLKGSLGTGELFF

J gene: TRBJ1-1
V gene: TRBV19
CDR3 protein: CASSILPGQGGIWTEAFF

J gene: TRBJ2-1
V gene: TRBV27
CDR3 protein: CASSLLNRGNEQFF

J gene: TRBJ2-5
V gene: TRBV2
CDR3 protein: CASTRQLRTQYF

J gene: TRBJ1-2
V gene: TRBV12-3/TRBV12-4
CDR3 protein: CASSPGLYGYTF

J gene: TRBJ1-2
V gene: TRBV5-1
CDR3 protein: CASSLERAAGYTF

J gene: TRBJ1-3
V gene: TRBV5-1
CDR3 protein: CASSPTQTALGNTIYF

J gene: TRBJ2-5
V gene: TRBV6-6
CDR3 protein: CASSLTGTVQETQYF

J gene: TRBJ2-7
V gene: TRBV5-1
CDR3 protein: CASSLGWGQGLHEQYF

J gene: TRBJ2-1
V gene: TRBV11-3
CDR3 protein: CASSSYSGVQNEQFF

J gene: TRBJ2-3
V gene: TRBV6-5
CDR3 protein: CASNTGTGGTDTQYF

J gene: TRBJ1-6
V gene: TRBV6-6
CDR3 protein: CASSRGSRPGGNNSPLHF

J gene: TRBJ2-1
V gene: TRBV6-4
CDR3 protein: CASSDLGSGTSLLEQFF

J gene: TRBJ2-1
V gene: TRBV4-1
CDR3 protein: CASSQDGQGGEQFF

J gene: TRBJ1-1
V gene: TRBV11-2
CDR3 protein: CASSQFWGGTEAFF

J gene: TRBJ1-1
V gene: TRBV28
CDR3 protein: CASSKTGNTEAFF

J gene: TRBJ1-4
V gene: TRBV19
CDR3 protein: CASRPGTGAEKLFF

J gene: TRBJ2-1
V gene: TRBV24-1
CDR3 protein: CATSDLGGSSYNEQFF

J gene: TRBJ1-4
V gene: TRBV5-1
CDR3 protein: CASSQGSGEKLFF

J gene: TRBJ1-1
V gene: TRBV5-6
CDR3 protein: CASSFSVGPNLWRTEAFF

J gene: TRBJ1-1
V gene: TRBV19
CDR3 protein: CAIQGAGTEAFF

J gene: TRBJ1-1
V gene: TRBV6-6
CDR3 protein: CASSYWGADFEAFF

J gene: TRBJ1-5
V gene: TRBV7-8
CDR3 protein: CASSQGQAISNQPQHF

J gene: TRBJ1-3
V gene: TRBV3-1/TRBV3-2
CDR3 protein: CASSLASSGNTIYF

J gene: TRBJ1-4
V gene: TRBV29-1
CDR3 protein: CSVGSGTGREKLFF

J gene: TRBJ1-4
V gene: TRBV5-8
CDR3 protein: CASSLGDRAIKGEKLFF

J gene: TRBJ2-4
V gene: TRBV7-9
CDR3 protein: CASSLGKWGVLAKNIQYF

J gene: TRBJ1-5
V gene: TRBV28
CDR3 protein: CASSPLGGFRQPQHF

J gene: TRBJ2-2
V gene: TRBV9
CDR3 protein: CASSVGQGANTGELFF

J gene: TRBJ2-6
V gene: TRBV24-1
CDR3 protein: CATRGATGAGANVLTF

J gene: TRBJ1-6
V gene: TRBV27
CDR3 protein: CASSLQPRGYSPLHF

J gene: TRBJ2-2
V gene: TRBV12-5
CDR3 protein: CASGLGDRAGGNTGELFF

J gene: TRBJ2-5
V gene: TRBV2
CDR3 protein: CASSEAGIAGGRFDF

J gene: TRBJ2-3
V gene: TRBV14
CDR3 protein: CASSQGDPLTIARFGTDTQYF

J gene: TRBJ1-2
V gene: TRBV11-2
CDR3 protein: CASIAEQGGYGYTF

J gene: TRBJ1-6
V gene: TRBV7-8
CDR3 protein: CASSLVAGAYNSPLHF

J gene: TRBJ1-2
V gene: TRBV29-1
CDR3 protein: CSVEGTYGYTF

J gene: TRBJ2-5
V gene: TRBV5-1
CDR3 protein: CASSSPGGLETQYF

J gene: TRBJ2-7
V gene: TRBV28
CDR3 protein: CASSLPLAGIGKQYF

J gene: TRBJ1-1
V gene: TRBV14
CDR3 protein: CASSQGAGTEAFF

J gene: TRBJ2-2
V gene: TRBV4-2
CDR3 protein: CASSPPGRAGELFF

J gene: TRBJ2-2
V gene: TRBV5-4
CDR3 protein: CASSLGLAGVLGGELFF

J gene: TRBJ2-1
V gene: TRBV3-1/TRBV3-2
CDR3 protein: CASSQDNGSQNEQFF

J gene: TRBJ1-5
V gene: TRBV7-9
CDR3 protein: CASSVSGYNQPQHF

J gene: TRBJ2-7
V gene: TRBV19
CDR3 protein: CASSIGRGEQYF

J gene: TRBJ2-1
V gene: TRBV3-1/TRBV3-2
CDR3 protein: CASSPPAGDEQFF

J gene: TRBJ1-5
V gene: TRBV6-1
CDR3 protein: CASSEGSGGNQPQHF

J gene: TRBJ2-7
V gene: TRBV3-1/TRBV3-2
CDR3 protein: CASSQDGSGRAGNYEQYF

J gene: TRBJ1-1
V gene: TRBV5-1
CDR3 protein: CASSPPARTTEAFF

J gene: TRBJ1-5
V gene: TRBV2
CDR3 protein: CASDRVDQPQHF

J gene: TRBJ1-4
V gene: TRBV27
CDR3 protein: CASSFWRDEKLFF

J gene: TRBJ2-3
V gene: TRBV5-1
CDR3 protein: CASSLLAGRADTQYF

J gene: TRBJ1-2
V gene: TRBV29-1
CDR3 protein: CSVDNTGTSGYGYTF